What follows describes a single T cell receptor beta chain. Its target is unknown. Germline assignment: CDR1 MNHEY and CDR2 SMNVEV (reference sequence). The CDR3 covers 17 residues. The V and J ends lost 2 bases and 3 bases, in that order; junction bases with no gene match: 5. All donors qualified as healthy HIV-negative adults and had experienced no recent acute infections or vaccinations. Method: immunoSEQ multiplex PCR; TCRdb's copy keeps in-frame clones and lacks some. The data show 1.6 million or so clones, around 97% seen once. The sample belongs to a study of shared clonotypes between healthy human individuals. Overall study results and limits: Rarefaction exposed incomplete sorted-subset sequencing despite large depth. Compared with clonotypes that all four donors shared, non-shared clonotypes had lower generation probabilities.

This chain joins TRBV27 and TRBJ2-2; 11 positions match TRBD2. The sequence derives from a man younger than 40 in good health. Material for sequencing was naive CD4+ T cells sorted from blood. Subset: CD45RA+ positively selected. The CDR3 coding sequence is TGTGCCAGCAGTTTAGTAGCGGGGGGGTCTTACACCGGGGAGCTGTTTTTT. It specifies CASSLVAGGSYTGELFF.